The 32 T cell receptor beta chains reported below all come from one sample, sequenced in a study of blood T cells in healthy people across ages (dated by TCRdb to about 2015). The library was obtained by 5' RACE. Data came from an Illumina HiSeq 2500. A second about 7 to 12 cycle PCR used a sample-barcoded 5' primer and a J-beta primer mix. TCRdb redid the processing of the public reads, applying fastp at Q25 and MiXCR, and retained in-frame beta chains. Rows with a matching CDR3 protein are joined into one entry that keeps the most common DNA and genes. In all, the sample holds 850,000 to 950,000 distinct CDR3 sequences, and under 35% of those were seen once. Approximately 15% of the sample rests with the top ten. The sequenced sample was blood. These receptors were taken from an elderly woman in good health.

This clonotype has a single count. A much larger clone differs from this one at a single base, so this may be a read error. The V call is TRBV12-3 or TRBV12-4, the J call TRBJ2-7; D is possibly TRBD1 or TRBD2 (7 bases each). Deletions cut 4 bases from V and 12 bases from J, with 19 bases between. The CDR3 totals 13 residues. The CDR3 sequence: CASSSRQGGGRYF. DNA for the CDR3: TGTGCCAGCAGTTCGAGACAGGGAGGGGGGCGGTACTTC.

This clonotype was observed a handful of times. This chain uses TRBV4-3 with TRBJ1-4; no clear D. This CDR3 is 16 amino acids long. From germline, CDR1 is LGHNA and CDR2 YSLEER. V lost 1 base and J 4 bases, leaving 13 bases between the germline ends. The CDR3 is CASSQAHRAYNEKLFF. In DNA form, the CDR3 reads TGCGCCAGCAGCCAAGCCCACCGGGCTTATAATGAAAAACTGTTTTTT.

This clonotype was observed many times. CDR3 amino acids: CASSQGQWNQPQHF. The CDR3 region has the DNA TGTGCCAGCTCTCAGGGTCAATGGAATCAGCCCCAGCATTTT. This chain connects TRBV18 to TRBJ1-5; D perhaps matches TRBD1 (5 bases). The CDR3 totals 14 residues. Germline V gene sequence: CDR1 KGHSH, CDR2 LQKENI. With 6 bases removed from V and 4 bases from J, the gap between germline ends came to 13 bases.

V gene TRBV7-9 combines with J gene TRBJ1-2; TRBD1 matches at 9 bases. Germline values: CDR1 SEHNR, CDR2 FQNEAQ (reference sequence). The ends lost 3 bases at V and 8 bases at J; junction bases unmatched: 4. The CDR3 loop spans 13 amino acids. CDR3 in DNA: TGTGCCAGCAGCTTCTGGACAGGGGACGGCTACACCTTC. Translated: CASSFWTGDGYTF.

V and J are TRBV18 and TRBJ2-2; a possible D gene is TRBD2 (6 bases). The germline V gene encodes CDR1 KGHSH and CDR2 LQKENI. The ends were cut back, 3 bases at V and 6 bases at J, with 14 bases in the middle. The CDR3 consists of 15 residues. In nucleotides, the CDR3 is TGTGCCAGCTCACCGGCTATCCGGGGGTCCGGGGAGCTGTTTTTT. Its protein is CASSPAIRGSGELFF.

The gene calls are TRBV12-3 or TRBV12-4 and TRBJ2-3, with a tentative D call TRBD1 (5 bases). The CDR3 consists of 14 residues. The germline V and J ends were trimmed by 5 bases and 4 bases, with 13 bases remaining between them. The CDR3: CASSPTQGADTQYF. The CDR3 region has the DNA TGTGCCAGCAGTCCGACTCAGGGCGCAGATACGCAGTATTTT.

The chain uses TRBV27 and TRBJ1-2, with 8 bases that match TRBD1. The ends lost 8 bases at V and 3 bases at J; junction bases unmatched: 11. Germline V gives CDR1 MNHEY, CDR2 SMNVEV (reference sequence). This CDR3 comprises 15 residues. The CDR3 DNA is TGTGCCAGCTCACCCGCGGACAGGGTCGACTATGGCTACACCTTC. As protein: CASSPADRVDYGYTF.

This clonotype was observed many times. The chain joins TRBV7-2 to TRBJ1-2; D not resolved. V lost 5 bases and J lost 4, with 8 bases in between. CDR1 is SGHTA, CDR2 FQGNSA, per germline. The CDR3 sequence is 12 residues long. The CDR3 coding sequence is TGTGCCAGCAGCCCGGCGGCCTATGGCTACACCTTC. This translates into CASSPAAYGYTF.

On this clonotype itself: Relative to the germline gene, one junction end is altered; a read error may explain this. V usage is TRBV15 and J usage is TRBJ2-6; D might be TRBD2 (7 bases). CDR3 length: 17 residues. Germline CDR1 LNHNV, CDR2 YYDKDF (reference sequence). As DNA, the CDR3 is TGTGCCACCAGCAGGTTCGGGGCGGGGGCTGGGGCCAACGCCCTGACTTTC. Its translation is CATSRFGAGAGANALTF.

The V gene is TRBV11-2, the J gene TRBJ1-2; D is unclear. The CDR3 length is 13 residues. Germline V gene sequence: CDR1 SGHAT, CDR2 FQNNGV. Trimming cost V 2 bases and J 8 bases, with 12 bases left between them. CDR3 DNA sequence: TGTGCCAGCAGCTTATCCAGACGGAAAGGCTACACCTTC. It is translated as CASSLSRRKGYTF.

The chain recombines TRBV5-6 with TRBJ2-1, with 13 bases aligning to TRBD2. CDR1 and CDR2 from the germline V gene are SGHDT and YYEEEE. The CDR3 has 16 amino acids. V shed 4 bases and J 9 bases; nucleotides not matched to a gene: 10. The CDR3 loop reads CASSLQTSGGAIEQFF. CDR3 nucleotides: TGTGCCAGCAGCCTGCAAACTAGCGGGGGGGCGATTGAGCAGTTCTTC. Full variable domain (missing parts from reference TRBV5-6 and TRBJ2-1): DAGVTQSPTHLIKTRGQQVTLRCSPKSGHDTVSWYQQALGQGPQFIFQYYEEEERQRGNFPDRFSGHQFPNYSSELNVNALLLGDSALYLCASSLQTSGGAIEQFFGPGTRLTVL.

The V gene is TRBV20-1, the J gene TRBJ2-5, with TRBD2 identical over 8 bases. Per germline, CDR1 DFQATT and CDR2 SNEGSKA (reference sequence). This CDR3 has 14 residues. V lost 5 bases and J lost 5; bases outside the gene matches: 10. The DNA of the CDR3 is TGCAGTGCTGGAGTCCGGGGGGGCCCGGAGACCCAGTACTTC. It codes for CSAGVRGGPETQYF.

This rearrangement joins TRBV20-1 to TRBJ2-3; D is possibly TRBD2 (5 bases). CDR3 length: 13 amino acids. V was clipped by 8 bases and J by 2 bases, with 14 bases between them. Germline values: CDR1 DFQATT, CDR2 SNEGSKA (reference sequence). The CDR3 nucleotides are TGCAGTACTCCCCGGGGATTCACAGATACGCAGTATTTT. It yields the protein CSTPRGFTDTQYF.

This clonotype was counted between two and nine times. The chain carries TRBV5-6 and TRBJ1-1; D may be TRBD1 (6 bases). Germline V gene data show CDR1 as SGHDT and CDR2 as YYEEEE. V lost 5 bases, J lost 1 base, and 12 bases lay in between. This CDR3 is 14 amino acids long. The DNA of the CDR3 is TGTGCCAGCAGAGCCAGGGGAAGGAACACTGAAGCTTTCTTT. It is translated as CASRARGRNTEAFF. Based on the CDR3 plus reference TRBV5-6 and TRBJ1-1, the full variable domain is DAGVTQSPTHLIKTRGQQVTLRCSPKSGHDTVSWYQQALGQGPQFIFQYYEEEERQRGNFPDRFSGHQFPNYSSELNVNALLLGDSALYLCASRARGRNTEAFFGQGTRLTVV.

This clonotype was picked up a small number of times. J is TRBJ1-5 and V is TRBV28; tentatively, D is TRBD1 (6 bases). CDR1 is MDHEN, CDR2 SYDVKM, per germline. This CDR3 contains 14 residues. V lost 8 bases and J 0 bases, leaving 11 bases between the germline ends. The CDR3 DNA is TGTGCCAGCCTGGACAGCGTTAGCAATCAGCCCCAGCATTTT. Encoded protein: CASLDSVSNQPQHF.

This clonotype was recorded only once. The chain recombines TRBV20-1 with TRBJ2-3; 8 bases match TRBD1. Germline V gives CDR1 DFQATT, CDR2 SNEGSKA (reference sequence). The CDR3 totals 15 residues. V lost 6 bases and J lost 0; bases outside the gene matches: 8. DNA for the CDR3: TGCAGTGCCCAGGACAGGGCCGTTAGCACAGATACGCAGTATTTT. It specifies CSAQDRAVSTDTQYF.

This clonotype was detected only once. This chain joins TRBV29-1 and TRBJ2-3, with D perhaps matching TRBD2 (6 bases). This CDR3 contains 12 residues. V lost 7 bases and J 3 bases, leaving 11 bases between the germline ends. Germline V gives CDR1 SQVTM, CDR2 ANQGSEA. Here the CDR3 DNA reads TGCAGCGCGGGACTTCTAACAGATACGCAGTATTTT. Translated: CSAGLLTDTQYF.

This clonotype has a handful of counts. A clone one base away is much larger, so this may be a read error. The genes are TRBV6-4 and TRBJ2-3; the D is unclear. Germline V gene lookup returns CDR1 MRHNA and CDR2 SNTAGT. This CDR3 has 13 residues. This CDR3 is CASSDSHTDRQYF. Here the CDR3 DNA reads TGTGCCAGCAGTGACTCTCACACAGATAGGCAGTATTTT.

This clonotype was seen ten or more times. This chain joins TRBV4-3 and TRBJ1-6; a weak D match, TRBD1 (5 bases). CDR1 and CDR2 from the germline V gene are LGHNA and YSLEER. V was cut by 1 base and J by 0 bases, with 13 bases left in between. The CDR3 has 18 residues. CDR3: CASSQVSREDSYNSPLHF. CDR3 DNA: TGCGCCAGCAGCCAAGTATCCAGGGAGGACTCCTATAATTCACCCCTCCACTTT.

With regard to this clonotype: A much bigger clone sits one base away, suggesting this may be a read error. The CDR3 coding sequence is TGTGCCAGCAGTGAACATGAGGCAGATACGCAGTATTTT. Amino acid sequence: CASSEHEADTQYF. J is TRBJ2-3 and V is TRBV25-1; D is uncertain. The CDR3 spans 13 residues. Germline values: CDR1 MGHDK, CDR2 SYGVNS. V dropped 2 bases and J dropped 4 bases, with 7 bases sitting between them.

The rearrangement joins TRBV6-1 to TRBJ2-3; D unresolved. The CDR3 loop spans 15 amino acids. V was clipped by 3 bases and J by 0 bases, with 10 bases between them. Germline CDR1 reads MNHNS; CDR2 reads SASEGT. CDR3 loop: CASSDYGSSTDTQYF. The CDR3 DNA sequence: TGTGCCAGCAGTGATTACGGATCTAGCACAGATACGCAGTATTTT.

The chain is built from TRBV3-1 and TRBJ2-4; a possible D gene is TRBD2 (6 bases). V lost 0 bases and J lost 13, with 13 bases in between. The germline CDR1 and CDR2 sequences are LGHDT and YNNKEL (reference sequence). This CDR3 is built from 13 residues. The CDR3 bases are TGTGCCAGCAGCCAAGATACTAGCTACAAGCAGTACTTC. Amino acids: CASSQDTSYKQYF.

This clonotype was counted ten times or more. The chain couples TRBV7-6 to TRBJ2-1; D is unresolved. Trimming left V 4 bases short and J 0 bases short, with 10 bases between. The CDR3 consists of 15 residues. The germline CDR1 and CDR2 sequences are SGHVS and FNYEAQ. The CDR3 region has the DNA TGTGCCAGCAGCTCAAAGCGAGCCTCCTACAATGAGCAGTTCTTC. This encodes CASSSKRASYNEQFF.

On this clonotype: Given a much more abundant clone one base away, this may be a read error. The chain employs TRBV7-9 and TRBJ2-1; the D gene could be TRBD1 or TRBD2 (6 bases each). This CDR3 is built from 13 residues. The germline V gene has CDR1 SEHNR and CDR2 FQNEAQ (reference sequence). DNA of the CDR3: TGTGCCGGCAGCTTACAGGGACTCGATGAGCAGTTCTTC. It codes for CAGSLQGLDEQFF.

The CDR3 here is CASSQRSGTGELFF. CDR3 nucleotide sequence: TGTGCCAGCAGCCAGAGATCAGGTACCGGGGAGCTGTTTTTT. This sequence joins TRBV9 and TRBJ2-2; D is undetermined. Trimming left V 4 bases short and J 5 bases short, with 12 bases between. From germline, CDR1 is SGDLS and CDR2 YYNGEE. The CDR3 has 14 residues.

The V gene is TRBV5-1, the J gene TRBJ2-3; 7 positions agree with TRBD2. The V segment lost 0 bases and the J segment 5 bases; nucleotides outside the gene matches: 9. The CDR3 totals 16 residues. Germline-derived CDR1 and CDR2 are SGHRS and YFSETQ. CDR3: CASSLVSAGVEDTQYF. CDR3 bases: TGCGCCAGCAGCTTGGTGTCCGCGGGAGTGGAAGATACGCAGTATTTT.

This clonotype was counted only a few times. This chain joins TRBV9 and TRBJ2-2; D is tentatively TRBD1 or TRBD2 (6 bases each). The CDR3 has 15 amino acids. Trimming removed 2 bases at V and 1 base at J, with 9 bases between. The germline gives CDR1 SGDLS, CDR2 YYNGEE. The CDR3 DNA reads TGTGCCAGCAGCGTGGGGGGCTTGAACACCGGGGAGCTGTTTTTT. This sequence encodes CASSVGGLNTGELFF.

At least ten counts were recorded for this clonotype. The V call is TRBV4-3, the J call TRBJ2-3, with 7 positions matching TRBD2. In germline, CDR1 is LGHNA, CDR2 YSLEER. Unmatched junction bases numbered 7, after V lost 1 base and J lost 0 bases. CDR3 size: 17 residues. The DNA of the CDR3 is TGCGCCAGCAGCCAAGGGCTCTCGGGGGGAAGCACAGATACGCAGTATTTT. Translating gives CASSQGLSGGSTDTQYF.

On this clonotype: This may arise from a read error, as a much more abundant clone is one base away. The CDR3 spells CASSLPRQASSHNEQFF. The CDR3 DNA reads TGTGCCAGCAGTTTACCCCGACAGGCCTCCTCCCACAATGAGCAGTTCTTC. The chain carries TRBV27 and TRBJ2-1; weak D call: TRBD1 (6 bases). This CDR3 is built from 17 residues. Germline CDR1 reads MNHEY; CDR2 reads SMNVEV (reference sequence).

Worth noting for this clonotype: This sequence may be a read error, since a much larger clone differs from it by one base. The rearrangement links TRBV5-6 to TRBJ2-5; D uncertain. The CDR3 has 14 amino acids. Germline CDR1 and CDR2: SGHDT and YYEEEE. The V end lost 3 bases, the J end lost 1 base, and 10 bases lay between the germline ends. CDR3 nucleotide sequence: TGTGCCAGCAGCTGGGCGGCAGTCCAAGAGACCCAGTACTTC. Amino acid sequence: CASSWAAVQETQYF. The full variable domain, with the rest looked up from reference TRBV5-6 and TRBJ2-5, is DAGVTQSPTHLIKTRGQQVTLRCSPKSGHDTVSWYQQALGQGPQFIFQYYEEEERQRGNFPDRFSGHQFPNYSSELNVNALLLGDSALYLCASSWAAVQETQYFGPGTRLLVL.

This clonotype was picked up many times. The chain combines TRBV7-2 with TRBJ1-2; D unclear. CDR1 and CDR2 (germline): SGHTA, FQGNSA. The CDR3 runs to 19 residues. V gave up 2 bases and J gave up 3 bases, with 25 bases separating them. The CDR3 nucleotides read TGTGCCAGCAGCTTAAACACCGGCCCGATACGTCTGGTGTACTATGGCTACACCTTC. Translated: CASSLNTGPIRLVYYGYTF.

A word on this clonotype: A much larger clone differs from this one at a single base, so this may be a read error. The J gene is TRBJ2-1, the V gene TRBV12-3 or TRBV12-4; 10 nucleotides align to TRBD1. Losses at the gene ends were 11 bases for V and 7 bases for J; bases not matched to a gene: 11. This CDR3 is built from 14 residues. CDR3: CAGSGDRGVNEQFF. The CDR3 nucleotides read TGTGCCGGCTCCGGGGACAGGGGAGTGAATGAGCAGTTCTTC.